One sample yielded the 9 T cell receptor beta chains listed below, sequenced in a study of vaccination and CD4 T cells after COVID-19. Treatment described: approximately nine-day PBMC culture with coronavirus spike peptide pools or control peptides (ViraFEST assay). Their cognate antigens are unknown. The Oncomine TCR Beta short-read assay was what sequenced the DNA obtained from cultured CD4+ T cells. TCRdb reprocessed the PCR reads via MiXCR and lists one record per CDR3 protein. The sample lists around 18,000 distinct CDR3 sequences; approximately 54% were seen once. The sequenced material came from CD4+ T cells from blood, cultured in vitro. These receptors originate from a human donor who had recovered from COVID-19.

CDR3 DNA: TGTGCCAGCAGCTTGGGACAGACAAATTCACCCCTCCACTTT. Translation: CASSLGQTNSPLHF. This rearrangement joins TRBV7-9 to TRBJ1-6; TRBD1 aligns across 7 bases. V was clipped by 3 bases and J by 7 bases; unmatched bases: 3. Per the germline V gene, CDR1 is SEHNR and CDR2 is FQNEAQ (reference sequence). The length of the CDR3 is 14 residues.

The gene calls are TRBV6-1 and TRBJ1-2; tentative D call: TRBD1 (6 bases). Germline loops: CDR1 MNHNS, CDR2 SASEGT. The CDR3 runs 13 residues. V shed 6 bases and J shed 9 bases, with 17 bases lying between them. This chain's CDR3 is CASSLRGGASYTF. CDR3 coding DNA: TGTGCCAGCAGCCTCCGAGGGGGTGCGAGCTACACCTTC.

This chain connects TRBV30 to TRBJ1-6, with D perhaps matching TRBD1 (5 bases). The V gene lost 2 bases and the J gene lost 7 bases, with 9 bases spanning the gap. The V gene's germline CDR1 is GTSNPN and CDR2 SVGIG (reference sequence). This CDR3 region has 13 residues. DNA of the CDR3: TGTGCCTGGAGTTCCGGGGGGAATTCACCCCTCCACTTT. Encoded protein: CAWSSGGNSPLHF. The variable domain in full, completed from reference TRBV30 and TRBJ1-6, reads SQTIHQWPATLVQPVGSPLSLECTVEGTSNPNLYWYRQAAGRGLQLLFYSVGIGQISSEVPQNLSASRPQDRQFILSSKKLLLSDSGFYLCAWSSGGNSPLHFGNGTRLTVT.

The V gene is TRBV24-1, the J gene TRBJ2-3; 8 bases agree with TRBD2. The V gene's germline CDR1 is KGHDR and CDR2 SFDVKD. CDR3 length: 18 residues. V was clipped by 1 base and J by 0 bases; unmatched bases: 8. The CDR3 region has the DNA TGTGCCACCAGTGATTTCCCAGCGGGAGCCTCTAGCACAGATACGCAGTATTTT. As protein: CATSDFPAGASSTDTQYF.

The V call is TRBV20-1, the J call TRBJ1-1, with D maybe TRBD1 (6 bases). CDR3 length: 17 residues. The V gene's germline CDR1 is DFQATT and CDR2 SNEGSKA (reference sequence). Trimming pared 0 bases from V and 0 bases from J, leaving 17 bases between. This CDR3 reads CSARDPRTGTMNTEAFF. The DNA for the CDR3 is TGCAGTGCTAGAGACCCACGGACCGGGACAATGAACACTGAAGCTTTCTTT.

In this sample, this clonotype turned up a few times. The chain carries TRBV27 and TRBJ2-3, with 7 bases lining up with TRBD1. CDR1 and CDR2 (germline): MNHEY, SMNVEV (reference sequence). The CDR3 loop spans 13 amino acids. Trimming at V came to 6 bases and at J to 3 bases, leaving 3 bases not matched to a gene. CDR3 amino acids: CASSVGQTDTQYF. The CDR3 DNA reads TGTGCCAGCAGCGTGGGACAGACAGATACGCAGTATTTT.

The V gene is TRBV29-1, the J gene TRBJ1-1; tentatively, D is TRBD1 (5 bases). Germline V gene data show CDR1 as SQVTM and CDR2 as ANQGSEA. V was clipped by 3 bases and J by 5 bases, with 10 bases between them. CDR3 size: 12 residues. The CDR3 coding sequence is TGCAGCGTTGATAATGGGGGAACTGAAGCTTTCTTT. Protein product: CSVDNGGTEAFF.

A few counts support this clonotype. CDR3 in amino acids: CASSPRYRDSYEQYF. CDR3 in DNA: TGTGCCAGCAGTCCGCGATACAGGGATTCCTACGAGCAGTACTTC. The chain combines TRBV12-3 or TRBV12-4 with TRBJ2-7; weak D call: TRBD1 (6 bases). This CDR3 is built from 15 residues. The ends were cut back, 5 bases at V and 1 base at J, with 15 bases in the middle.

DNA for the CDR3: TGTGCCAGCAGCTTGGCCGGGGCATCTATTGGCAATGAGCAGTTCTTC. Amino acid sequence: CASSLAGASIGNEQFF. This chain links TRBV5-4 with TRBJ2-1; either TRBD1 or TRBD2 may fit D (5 bases each). This CDR3 comprises 16 residues. V lost 0 bases, J lost 6 bases, and 16 bases lay in between. Per germline, CDR1 SGHNT and CDR2 YYREEE (reference sequence).